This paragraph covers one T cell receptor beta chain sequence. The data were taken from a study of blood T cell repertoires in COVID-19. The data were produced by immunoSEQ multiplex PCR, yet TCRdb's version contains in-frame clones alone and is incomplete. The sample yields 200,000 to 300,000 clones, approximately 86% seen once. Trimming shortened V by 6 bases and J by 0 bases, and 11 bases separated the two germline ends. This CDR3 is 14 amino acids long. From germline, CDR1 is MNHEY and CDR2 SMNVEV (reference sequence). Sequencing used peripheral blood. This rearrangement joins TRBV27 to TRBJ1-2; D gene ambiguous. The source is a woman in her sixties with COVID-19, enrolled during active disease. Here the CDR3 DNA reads TGTGCCAGCAGGAAAGGCGGGACTAACTATGGCTACACCTTC. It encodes CASRKGGTNYGYTF.